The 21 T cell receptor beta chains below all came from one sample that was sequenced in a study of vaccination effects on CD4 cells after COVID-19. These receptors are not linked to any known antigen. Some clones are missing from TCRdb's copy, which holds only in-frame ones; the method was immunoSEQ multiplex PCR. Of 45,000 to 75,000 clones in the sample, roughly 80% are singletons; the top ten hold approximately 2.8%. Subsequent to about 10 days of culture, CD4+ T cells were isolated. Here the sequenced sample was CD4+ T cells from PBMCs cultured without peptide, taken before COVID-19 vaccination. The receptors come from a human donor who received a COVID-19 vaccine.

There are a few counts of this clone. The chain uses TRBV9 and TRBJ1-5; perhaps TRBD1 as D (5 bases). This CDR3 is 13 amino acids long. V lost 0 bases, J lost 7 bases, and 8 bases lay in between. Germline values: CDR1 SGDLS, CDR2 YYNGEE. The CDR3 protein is CASSVGWGQPQHF. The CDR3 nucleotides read TGTGCCAGCAGCGTAGGGTGGGGCCAGCCCCAGCATTTT.

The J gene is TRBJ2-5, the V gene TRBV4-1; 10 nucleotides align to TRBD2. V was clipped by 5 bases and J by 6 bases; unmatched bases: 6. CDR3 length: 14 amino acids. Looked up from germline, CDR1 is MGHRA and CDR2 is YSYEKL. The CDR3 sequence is CASSTTSGAQTQYF. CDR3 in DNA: TGCGCCAGCAGCACAACTAGCGGGGCCCAGACCCAGTACTTC.

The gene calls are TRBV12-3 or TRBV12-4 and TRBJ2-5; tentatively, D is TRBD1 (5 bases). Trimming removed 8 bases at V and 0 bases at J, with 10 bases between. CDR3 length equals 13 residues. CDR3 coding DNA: TGTGCCAGCTGTAGGGGTAACCAAGAGACCCAGTACTTC. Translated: CASCRGNQETQYF.

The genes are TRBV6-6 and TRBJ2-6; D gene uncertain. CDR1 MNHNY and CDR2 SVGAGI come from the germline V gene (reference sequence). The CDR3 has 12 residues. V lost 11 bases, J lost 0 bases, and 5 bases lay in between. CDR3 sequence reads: CAGSSGANVLTF. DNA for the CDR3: TGTGCCGGAAGCTCTGGGGCCAACGTCCTGACTTTC.

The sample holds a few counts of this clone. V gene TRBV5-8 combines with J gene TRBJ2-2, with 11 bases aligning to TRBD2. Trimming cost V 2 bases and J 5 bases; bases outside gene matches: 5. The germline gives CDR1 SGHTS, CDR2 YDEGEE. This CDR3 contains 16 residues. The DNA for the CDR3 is TGTGCCAGCAGCTTTAGCGGGGGGGCGTGGACCGGGGAGCTGTTTTTT. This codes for CASSFSGGAWTGELFF.

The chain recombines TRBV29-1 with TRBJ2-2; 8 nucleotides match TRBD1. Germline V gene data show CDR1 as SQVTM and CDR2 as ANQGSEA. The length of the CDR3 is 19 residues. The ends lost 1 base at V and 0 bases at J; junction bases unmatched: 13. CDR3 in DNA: TGCAGCGTTGAAGGCGAAGGACAGGGCCCCTCGGCGAACACCGGGGAGCTGTTTTTT. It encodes CSVEGEGQGPSANTGELFF.

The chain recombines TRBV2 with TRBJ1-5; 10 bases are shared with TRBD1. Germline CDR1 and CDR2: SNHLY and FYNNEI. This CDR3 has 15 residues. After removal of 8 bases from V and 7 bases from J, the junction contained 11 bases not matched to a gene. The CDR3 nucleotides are TGTGCCAGCGGGGGGGTGACAGGGGGCGAGCAGCCCCAGCATTTT. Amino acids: CASGGVTGGEQPQHF.

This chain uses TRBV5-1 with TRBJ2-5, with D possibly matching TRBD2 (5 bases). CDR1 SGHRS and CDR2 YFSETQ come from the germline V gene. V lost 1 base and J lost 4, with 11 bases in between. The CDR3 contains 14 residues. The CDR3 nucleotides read TGCGCCAGCAGCTTGAGAGGGTTTGGAGAGACCCAGTACTTC. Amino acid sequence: CASSLRGFGETQYF.

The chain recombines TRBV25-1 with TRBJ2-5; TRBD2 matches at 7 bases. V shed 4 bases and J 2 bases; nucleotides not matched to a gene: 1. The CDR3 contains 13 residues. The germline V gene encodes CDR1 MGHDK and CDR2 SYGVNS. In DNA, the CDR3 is TGTGCCAGCAGTGTGGGGGGGCAAGAGACCCAGTACTTC. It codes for CASSVGGQETQYF.

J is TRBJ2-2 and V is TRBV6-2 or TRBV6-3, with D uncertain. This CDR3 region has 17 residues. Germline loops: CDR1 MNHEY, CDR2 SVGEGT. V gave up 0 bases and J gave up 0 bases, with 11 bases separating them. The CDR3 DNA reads TGTGCCAGCAGTTACTCTGTACCCCCTGCGAACACCGGGGAGCTGTTTTTT. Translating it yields CASSYSVPPANTGELFF.

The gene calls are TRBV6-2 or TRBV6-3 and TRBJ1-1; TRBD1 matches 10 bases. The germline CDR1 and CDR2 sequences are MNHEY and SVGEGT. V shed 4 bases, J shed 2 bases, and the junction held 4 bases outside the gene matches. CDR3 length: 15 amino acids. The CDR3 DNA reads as TGTGCCAGCAGTTCTTGGACAGGGGGTAACACTGAAGCTTTCTTT. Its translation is CASSSWTGGNTEAFF.

CDR3 coding DNA: TGTGCCAGCAGTTACGGGACAGGGTTGGATGGCTACACCTTC. The encoded protein is CASSYGTGLDGYTF. This rearrangement joins TRBV6-6 to TRBJ1-2; 9 bases are a match to TRBD1. This CDR3 contains 14 residues. The germline gives CDR1 MNHNY, CDR2 SVGAGI (reference sequence). V lost 2 bases, J lost 6 bases, and 4 bases stayed unmatched.

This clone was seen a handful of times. The CDR3 region is CASSLGPGNQPQHF. CDR3 bases: TGCGCCAGCAGCTTGGGGCCGGGCAATCAGCCCCAGCATTTT. V usage is TRBV5-1 and J usage is TRBJ1-5; the D is unclear. Germline CDR1 reads SGHRS; CDR2 reads YFSETQ. V was clipped by 0 bases and J by 2 bases, with 6 bases between them. This CDR3 spans 14 amino acids.

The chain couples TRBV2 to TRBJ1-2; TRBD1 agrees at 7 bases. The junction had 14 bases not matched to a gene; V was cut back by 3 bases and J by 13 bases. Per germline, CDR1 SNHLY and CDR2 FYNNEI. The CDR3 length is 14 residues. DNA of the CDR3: TGTGCCAGCAGTGATCATCGGACAGGTAGTGTCCTCACCTTC. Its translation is CASSDHRTGSVLTF. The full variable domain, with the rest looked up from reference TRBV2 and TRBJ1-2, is EPEVTQTPSHQVTQMGQEVILRCVPISNHLYFYWYRQILGQKVEFLVSFYNNEISEKSEIFDDQFSVERPDGSNFTLKIRSTKLEDSAMYFCASSDHRTGSVLTFGSGTRLTVV.

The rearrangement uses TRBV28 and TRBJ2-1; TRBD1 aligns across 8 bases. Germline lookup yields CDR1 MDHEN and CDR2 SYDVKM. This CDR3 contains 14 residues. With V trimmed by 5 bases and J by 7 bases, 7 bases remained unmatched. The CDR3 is CASSRSYRGNEQFF. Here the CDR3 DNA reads TGTGCCAGCAGTCGTAGCTACAGGGGGAATGAGCAGTTCTTC.

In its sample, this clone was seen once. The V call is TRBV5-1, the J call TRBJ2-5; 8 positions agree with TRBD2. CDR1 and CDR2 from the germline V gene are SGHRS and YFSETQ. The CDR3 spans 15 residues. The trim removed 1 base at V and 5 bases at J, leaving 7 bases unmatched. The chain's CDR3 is CASSLRGGPQETQYF. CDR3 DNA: TGCGCCAGCAGCTTGCGGGGGGGGCCCCAGGAGACCCAGTACTTC.

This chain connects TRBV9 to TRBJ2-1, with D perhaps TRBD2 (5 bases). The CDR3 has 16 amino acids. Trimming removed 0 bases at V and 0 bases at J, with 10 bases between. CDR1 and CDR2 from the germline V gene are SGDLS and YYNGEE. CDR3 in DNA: TGTGCCAGCAGCGTAGGGACTGCACGCTCCTACAATGAGCAGTTCTTC. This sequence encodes CASSVGTARSYNEQFF.

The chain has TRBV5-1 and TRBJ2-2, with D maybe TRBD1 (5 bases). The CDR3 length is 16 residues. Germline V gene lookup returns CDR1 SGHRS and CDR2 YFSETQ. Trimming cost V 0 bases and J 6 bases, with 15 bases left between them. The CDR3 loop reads CASSLDWQGRAGELFF. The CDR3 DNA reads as TGCGCCAGCAGCTTGGATTGGCAGGGAAGGGCCGGGGAGCTGTTTTTT.

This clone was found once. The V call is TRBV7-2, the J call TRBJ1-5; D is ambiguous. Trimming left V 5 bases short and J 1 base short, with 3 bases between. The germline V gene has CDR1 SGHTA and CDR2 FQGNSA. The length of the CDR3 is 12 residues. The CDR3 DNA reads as TGTGCCAGCAGCGAGAGCAATCAGCCCCAGCATTTT. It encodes CASSESNQPQHF.

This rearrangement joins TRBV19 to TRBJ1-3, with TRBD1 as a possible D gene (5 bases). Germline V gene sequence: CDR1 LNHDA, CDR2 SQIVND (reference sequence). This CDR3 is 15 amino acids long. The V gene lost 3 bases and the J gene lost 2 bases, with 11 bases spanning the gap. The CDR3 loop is CASSIRAAPGNTIYF. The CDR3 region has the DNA TGTGCCAGTAGTATCAGGGCTGCTCCTGGAAACACCATATATTTT. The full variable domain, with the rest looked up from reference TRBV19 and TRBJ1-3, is DGGITQSPKYLFRKEGQNVTLSCEQNLNHDAMYWYRQDPGQGLRLIYYSQIVNDFQKGDIAEGYSVSREKKESFPLTVTSAQKNPTAFYLCASSIRAAPGNTIYFGEGSWLTVV.

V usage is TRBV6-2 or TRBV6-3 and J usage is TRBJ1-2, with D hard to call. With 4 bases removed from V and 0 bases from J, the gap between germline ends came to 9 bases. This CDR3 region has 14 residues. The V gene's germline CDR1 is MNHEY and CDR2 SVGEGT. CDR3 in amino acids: CASSWAAPNYGYTF. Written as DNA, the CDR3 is TGTGCCAGCAGTTGGGCGGCTCCTAACTATGGCTACACCTTC.